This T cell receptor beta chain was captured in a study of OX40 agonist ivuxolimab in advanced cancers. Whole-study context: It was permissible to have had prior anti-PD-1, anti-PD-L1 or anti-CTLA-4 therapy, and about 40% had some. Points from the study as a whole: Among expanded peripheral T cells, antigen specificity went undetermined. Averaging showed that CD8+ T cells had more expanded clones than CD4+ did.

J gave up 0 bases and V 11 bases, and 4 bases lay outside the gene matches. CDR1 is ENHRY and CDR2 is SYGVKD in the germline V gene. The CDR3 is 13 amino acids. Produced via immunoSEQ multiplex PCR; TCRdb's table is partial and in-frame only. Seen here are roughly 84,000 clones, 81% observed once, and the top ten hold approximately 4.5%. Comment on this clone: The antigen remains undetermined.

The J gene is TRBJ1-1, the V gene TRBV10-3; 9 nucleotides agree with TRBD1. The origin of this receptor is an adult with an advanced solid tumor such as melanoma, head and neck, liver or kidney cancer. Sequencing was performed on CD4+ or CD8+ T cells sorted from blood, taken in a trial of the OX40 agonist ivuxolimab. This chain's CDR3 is CASRQGVNTEAFF. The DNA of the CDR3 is TGTGCCTCTAGACAGGGGGTGAACACTGAAGCTTTCTTT.